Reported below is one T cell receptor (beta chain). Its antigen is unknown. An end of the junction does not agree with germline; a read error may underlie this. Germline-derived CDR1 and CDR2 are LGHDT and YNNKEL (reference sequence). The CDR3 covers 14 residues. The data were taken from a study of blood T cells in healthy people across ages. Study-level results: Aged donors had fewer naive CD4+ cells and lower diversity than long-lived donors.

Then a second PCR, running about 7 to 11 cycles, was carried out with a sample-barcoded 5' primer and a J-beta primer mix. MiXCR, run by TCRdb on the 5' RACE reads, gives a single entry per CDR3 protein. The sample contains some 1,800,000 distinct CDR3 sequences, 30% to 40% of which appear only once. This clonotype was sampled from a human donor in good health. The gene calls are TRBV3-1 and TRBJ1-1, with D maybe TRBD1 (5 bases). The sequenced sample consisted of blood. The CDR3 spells CTSSQGPVVGEAFF. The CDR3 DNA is TGTACCAGCAGCCAGGGCCCGGTTGTAGGTGAAGCTTTCTTT.